This record looks at one T cell receptor beta chain sequence and its context. Allocation to cohorts depended on clinical history reported by the participants. The entry originates in a study of blood T cell repertoires in COVID-19. Study-wide background: T cells, B-cell-depleted T cells, or PBMCs provided the cDNA or gDNA that served as material.

Original methodology: Reference gene primer amplification yielded estimated nucleated cell counts. Here immunoSEQ multiplex PCR was the method, and the copy in TCRdb shows in-frame clones only, minus some. The D gene and trimming were derived from the DNA, and the V and J assignments and clone size from that table. The data show about 160,000 clones, with roughly 83% seen just once and 4.4% held by the top ten. Germline V lookup: CDR1 MNHEY, CDR2 SMNVEV (reference sequence). The CDR3 is 15 residues long. Unmatched junction bases numbered 5, after V lost 4 bases and J lost 7 bases. Source material: PBMCs or T cells enriched from blood (not recorded which). The rearrangement uses TRBV27 and TRBJ1-6; TRBD1 aligns across 9 bases. The receptor comes from a woman aged 45-65 years who had recovered from COVID-19. In DNA form, the CDR3 reads TGTGCCAGCAGTTGGGACAGGGAACACAATTCACCCCTCCACTTT. Protein: CASSWDREHNSPLHF.